The sample holds one count of the clone carrying this T cell receptor (beta chain). Its antigen is currently unknown. These data come from a study of shared clonotypes between healthy human individuals. As for the study in general: Three plates each covered CD4 naive and memory; CD8 naive two, CD8 memory one. Study outcomes and limitations: Apart from blood, nothing was sampled; tissue repertoires likely differ.

Assay: immunoSEQ multiplex PCR; the TCRdb copy retains only in-frame clones and omits some. The profile covers 600,000 to 800,000 clones, with 55% to 75% appearing a single time and around 1.7% taken by the ten largest. Trimming cost V 2 bases and J 4 bases, with 9 bases left between them. This CDR3 region has 13 residues. Looked up from germline, CDR1 is SGHRS and CDR2 is YFSETQ. The sample comprised memory CD4+ T cells sorted from blood. Subset described: CD45RA-negative fraction. V usage is TRBV5-1 and J usage is TRBJ1-1; D is possibly TRBD1 (5 bases). The TCR originated in a woman aged 25 to 39 in good health. The CDR3 spells CASSFGGVTEAFF. CDR3 nucleotides: TGCGCCAGCAGCTTTGGGGGAGTCACTGAAGCTTTCTTT.